This entry is about one T cell receptor beta chain. Other DNA sequences from this sample encode an identical CDR3 as well. The data belong to a study of shared clonotypes between healthy human individuals. Overall study: The study used three CD4 naive, three CD4 memory, two CD8 naive and one CD8 memory plate per donor.

Generated by immunoSEQ multiplex PCR, the TCRdb table keeps only in-frame clones and is missing some. This sample has 950,000 to 1,100,000 clones, with 65% to 80% found just once. Trimming pared 8 bases from V and 0 bases from J, leaving 4 bases between. The germline gives CDR1 SNHLY, CDR2 FYNNEI. The CDR3 runs 11 residues. The TCR was taken from a man between 18 and 35 years old in good health. The genes are TRBV2 and TRBJ1-1; unclear D gene. The source material was memory CD4+ T cells sorted from blood. Subset given: CD45RA-negative fraction. CDR3 sequence reads: CASRVNTEAFF. DNA of the CDR3: TGTGCCAGCCGGGTGAACACTGAAGCTTTCTTT.